This T cell receptor beta chain is drawn from a study of patients and donors after allogeneic stem cell transplantation. This clonotype appeared a few times. Using its own MiXCR run on the RT-PCR reads, TCRdb lists one record per CDR3 protein. Altogether more than 20,000 distinct CDR3 sequences are present, 42% being singletons, with the ten largest covering about three quarters. V lost 4 bases and J 0 bases, leaving 9 bases between the germline ends. In germline, CDR1 is SQVTM, CDR2 ANQGSEA. The CDR3 contains 13 residues. Sample: blood, either unsorted or a sorted T cell fraction (not recorded which). The TCR sequence derives from a human donor who was either an allogeneic HSCT recipient or a stem cell or donor lymphocyte infusion donor (not recorded which). It is not recorded whose cells these are; they may come from a transplant donor. The rearrangement uses TRBV29-1 and TRBJ1-1, with a possible D match to TRBD1 (6 bases). The DNA for the CDR3 is TGCAGCGTTGTGGACAGATTGAACACTGAAGCTTTCTTT. Amino acid sequence: CSVVDRLNTEAFF.